This note documents a single T cell receptor beta chain sequence. These data are taken from a study of blood T cell repertoires in COVID-19. The ends lost 3 bases at V and 2 bases at J; junction bases unmatched: 11. The CDR3 runs to 17 residues. Germline values: CDR1 KGHDR, CDR2 SFDVKD. Profiling relied on immunoSEQ multiplex PCR, and the TCRdb table lists in-frame clones only, not all of them. Found here are approximately 150,000 clones, around nine tenths of them singletons; the top ten hold about 2.6%. Sequenced input: peripheral blood. The V and J genes are TRBV24-1 and TRBJ1-2; 7 nucleotides align to TRBD1. The TCR sequence derives from an elderly woman with COVID-19, enrolled during active disease. In nucleotides, the CDR3 is TGTGCCACCAGTGATCCGCGTTCAGGGGGATCGAACTATGGCTACACCTTC. Translation gives CATSDPRSGGSNYGYTF.